This TCR beta chain was identified in a study of blood T cell repertoires in COVID-19. About the study: From the United States, Italy and Spain came samples of acute and convalescent COVID-19. In each case, the material was cDNA or gDNA derived from T cells, B-cell-depleted T cells, or PBMCs.

Germline CDR1 is SGHTA and CDR2 is FQGNSA. The V end lost 6 bases, the J end lost 0 bases, and 8 bases lay between the germline ends. The CDR3 runs to 13 residues. Original analysis: Scientists estimated how many nucleated cells there were by amplifying reference gene primers. Assay: immunoSEQ multiplex PCR; the TCRdb copy retains only in-frame clones and omits some. The V and J calls and clone size were taken over from that table, and D and trimming were inferred from the DNA. The sample carries around 94,000 clones, more than 75% recorded once. Specimen: peripheral blood. The chain combines TRBV7-2 with TRBJ1-1; D unresolved. This TCR derives from a human donor in a cohort sampled during active COVID-19. CDR3: CASSFTVNTEAFF. In DNA form, the CDR3 reads TGTGCCAGCAGTTTCACAGTGAACACTGAAGCTTTCTTT.